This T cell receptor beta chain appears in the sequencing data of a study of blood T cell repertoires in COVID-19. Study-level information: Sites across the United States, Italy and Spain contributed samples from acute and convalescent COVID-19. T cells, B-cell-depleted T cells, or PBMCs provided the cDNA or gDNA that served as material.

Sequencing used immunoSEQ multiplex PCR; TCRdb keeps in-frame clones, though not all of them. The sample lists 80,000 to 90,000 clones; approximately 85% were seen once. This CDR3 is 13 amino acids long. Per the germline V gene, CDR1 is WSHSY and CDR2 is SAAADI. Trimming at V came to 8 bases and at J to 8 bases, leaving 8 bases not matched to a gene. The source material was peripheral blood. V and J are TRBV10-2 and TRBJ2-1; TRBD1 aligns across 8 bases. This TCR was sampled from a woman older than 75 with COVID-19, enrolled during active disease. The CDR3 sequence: CASGRQGTDEQFF. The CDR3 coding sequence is TGCGCCAGCGGTAGACAGGGGACGGATGAGCAGTTCTTC.